These 20 T cell receptor beta chains originate from one sample sequenced in a study of T cell responses to AZD1222 COVID-19 vaccine. Profiled with immunoSEQ multiplex PCR; TCRdb holds only in-frame clones, not every one. The sample has roughly 270,000 clones; around 93% are singletons. The sequencing here drew on peripheral blood, taken 28 days after the second AZD1222 dose. The receptors originated from an adult who received the AZD1222 COVID-19 vaccine.

The chain uses TRBV10-3 and TRBJ1-1, with a tentative D call TRBD1 (6 bases). The length of the CDR3 is 14 residues. Trimming pared 2 bases from V and 5 bases from J, leaving 12 bases between. Germline CDR1 reads ENHRY; CDR2 reads SYGVKD. This chain's CDR3 is CAISENRQATEAFF. The DNA of the CDR3 is TGTGCCATCAGTGAGAACCGACAGGCGACTGAAGCTTTCTTT.

V usage is TRBV7-9 and J usage is TRBJ1-2; TRBD1 is a possible D gene (6 bases). Germline V gene data show CDR1 as SEHNR and CDR2 as FQNEAQ (reference sequence). Trimming left V 5 bases short and J 1 base short, with 14 bases between. The CDR3 spans 15 residues. The CDR3 bases are TGTGCCAGCAGCCGCCGGGACAAACATAACTATGGCTACACCTTC. This sequence encodes CASSRRDKHNYGYTF.

The rearrangement uses TRBV7-2 and TRBJ2-3, with D uncertain. V was clipped by 5 bases and J by 2 bases, with 8 bases between them. Germline CDR1 is SGHTA and CDR2 is FQGNSA. CDR3 size: 13 residues. The CDR3 sequence: CASSRSITDTQYF. Written as DNA, the CDR3 is TGTGCCAGCAGCCGATCTATCACAGATACGCAGTATTTT.

This CDR3 reads CATSRGGLEGTGELFF. As DNA, the CDR3 is TGTGCCACCAGCAGAGGGGGACTAGAAGGGACCGGGGAGCTGTTTTTT. This chain connects TRBV15 to TRBJ2-2; 8 nucleotides agree with TRBD2. The germline gives CDR1 LNHNV, CDR2 YYDKDF (reference sequence). Unmatched junction bases numbered 6, after V lost 1 base and J lost 5 bases. The CDR3 extends over 16 amino acids.

The chain combines TRBV6-5 with TRBJ2-7; D remains unclear. The germline V gene encodes CDR1 MNHEY and CDR2 SVGAGI. The germline V and J ends were trimmed by 3 bases and 0 bases, with 9 bases remaining between them. The CDR3 runs 14 residues. Here the CDR3 reads CASSYDWASYEQYF. The CDR3 DNA follows: TGTGCCAGCAGTTATGACTGGGCCTCCTACGAGCAGTACTTC.

V usage is TRBV9 and J usage is TRBJ1-3, with D tentatively TRBD1 (5 bases). The CDR3 consists of 16 residues. In germline, CDR1 is SGDLS, CDR2 YYNGEE. V was pared by 2 bases and J by 0 bases, with 12 bases between. The CDR3 spells CASSVDGTYSGNTIYF. DNA for the CDR3: TGTGCCAGCAGCGTGGATGGGACCTACTCTGGAAACACCATATATTTT.

The rearrangement links TRBV30 to TRBJ1-5; D not resolved. The V end was cut by 0 bases, the J end by 4 bases, with 10 bases between. Germline assignment: CDR1 GTSNPN and CDR2 SVGIG (reference sequence). This CDR3 region has 14 residues. The CDR3 DNA reads as TGTGCCTGGAGTGTGACCGGAGGGAATCAGCCCCAGCATTTT. It translates to CAWSVTGGNQPQHF. Full variable domain (remainder filled in from reference TRBV30 and TRBJ1-5): SQTIHQWPATLVQPVGSPLSLECTVEGTSNPNLYWYRQAAGRGLQLLFYSVGIGQISSEVPQNLSASRPQDRQFILSSKKLLLSDSGFYLCAWSVTGGNQPQHFGDGTRLSIL.

The chain couples TRBV5-5 to TRBJ1-6; D gene ambiguous. Germline V gene lookup returns CDR1 SGHKS and CDR2 YYEKEE (reference sequence). This CDR3 is 15 amino acids long. Between the trimmed V and J ends, which lost 3 bases and 7 bases, there was a span of 14 bases. CDR3: CASSSERTTNSPLHF. For the CDR3, the DNA is TGTGCCAGCAGCTCAGAGCGGACTACGAATTCACCCCTCCACTTT.

This chain connects TRBV7-6 to TRBJ2-7; a weak D match, TRBD2 (6 bases). Per the germline V gene, CDR1 is SGHVS and CDR2 is FNYEAQ. This CDR3 spans 14 amino acids. The ends were cut back, 5 bases at V and 7 bases at J, with 18 bases in the middle. The CDR3 sequence is CASSINLGGGEQYF. The CDR3 coding sequence is TGTGCCAGCAGCATCAACCTTGGGGGAGGTGAGCAGTACTTC.

This clone occurred a few times. This chain links TRBV12-3 or TRBV12-4 with TRBJ1-2, with 7 positions matching TRBD1. Unmatched junction bases numbered 1, after V lost 3 bases and J lost 3 bases. The CDR3 runs to 13 residues. CDR3 sequence (DNA): TGTGCCAGCAGTTTCGACAGGGACTATGGCTACACCTTC. Protein product: CASSFDRDYGYTF.

The V and J genes are TRBV6-2 or TRBV6-3 and TRBJ2-6; 7 nucleotides align to TRBD1. The V and J ends lost 2 bases and 11 bases, in that order; junction bases with no gene match: 9. This CDR3 spans 15 amino acids. Germline CDR1 MNHEY, CDR2 SVGEGT. The CDR3 sequence: CASSYMGQPGDVLTF. The CDR3 region has the DNA TGTGCCAGCAGTTACATGGGACAGCCGGGTGACGTCCTGACTTTC.

The J gene is TRBJ1-2, the V gene TRBV2; 7 bases align to TRBD1. This CDR3 region has 11 residues. Germline assignment: CDR1 SNHLY and CDR2 FYNNEI. V gave up 11 bases and J gave up 2 bases; unmatched junction bases: 2. The CDR3 sequence: CAETGNYGYTF. The DNA for the CDR3 is TGTGCCGAGACAGGGAACTATGGCTACACCTTC.

CDR3 DNA sequence: TGCGCCAGCAGCCAAGTATCGGGGGTCGAGCAGTACTTC. As protein: CASSQVSGVEQYF. The chain links TRBV4-1 to TRBJ2-7; the D gene is possibly TRBD2 (6 bases). The CDR3 has 13 residues. Trimming shortened V by 1 base and J by 6 bases, and 10 bases separated the two germline ends. CDR1 MGHRA and CDR2 YSYEKL come from the germline V gene.

This clone was seen only once. The rearrangement joins TRBV28 to TRBJ1-3; no reliable D call. CDR3 size: 16 residues. Germline V gene data show CDR1 as MDHEN and CDR2 as SYDVKM. With 4 bases removed from V and 0 bases from J, the gap between germline ends came to 13 bases. The CDR3 nucleotides are TGTGCCAGCAGTTGGAGGACTTTTCGCTCTGGAAACACCATATATTTT. Amino acid sequence: CASSWRTFRSGNTIYF. The complete variable domain, with remaining parts taken from reference TRBV28 and TRBJ1-3, reads DVKVTQSSRYLVKRTGEKVFLECVQDMDHENMFWYRQDPGLGLRLIYFSYDVKMKEKGDIPEGYSVSREKKERFSLILESASTNQTSMYLCASSWRTFRSGNTIYFGEGSWLTVV.

The rearrangement joins TRBV7-9 to TRBJ2-5, with TRBD2 identical over 9 bases. This CDR3 comprises 15 residues. Trimming cost V 10 bases and J 5 bases; bases outside gene matches: 14. The germline CDR1 and CDR2 sequences are SEHNR and FQNEAQ (reference sequence). CDR3 protein: CATRGAGGPGETQYF. In DNA, the CDR3 is TGTGCCACCCGGGGCGCGGGAGGGCCGGGTGAGACCCAGTACTTC.

The chain is built from TRBV5-1 and TRBJ2-5; D might be TRBD1 (5 bases). Germline V lookup: CDR1 SGHRS, CDR2 YFSETQ. This CDR3 has 15 residues. V was clipped by 1 base and J by 3 bases, with 13 bases between them. The CDR3 sequence: CASSLRGSGKETQYF. In nucleotides, the CDR3 is TGCGCCAGCAGCTTGAGGGGCTCAGGGAAAGAGACCCAGTACTTC.

The V gene is TRBV27, the J gene TRBJ2-1; D unresolved. Germline values: CDR1 MNHEY, CDR2 SMNVEV (reference sequence). The CDR3 has 15 amino acids. V was cut by 2 bases and J by 4 bases, with 12 bases left in between. The CDR3 sequence: CASSLGFLGYNEQFF. The CDR3 region has the DNA TGTGCCAGCAGTTTAGGGTTCCTGGGTTACAATGAGCAGTTCTTC.

This chain joins TRBV18 and TRBJ1-2, with 7 bases identical to TRBD1. The germline V gene encodes CDR1 KGHSH and CDR2 LQKENI. J was trimmed by 0 bases and V by 4 bases; bases with no gene match: 11. This CDR3 is built from 17 residues. The DNA for the CDR3 is TGTGCCAGCTCACAAAATCATGACAGGGCCGCTAACTATGGCTACACCTTC. Encoded protein: CASSQNHDRAANYGYTF.

V and J are TRBV28 and TRBJ1-3, with D tentatively TRBD1 (6 bases). The CDR3 contains 15 residues. Germline CDR1 is MDHEN and CDR2 is SYDVKM. V lost 5 bases and J lost 2, with 13 bases in between. Here the CDR3 reads CASSAPGGPGNTIYF. In DNA, the CDR3 is TGTGCCAGCAGTGCGCCCGGGGGGCCTGGAAACACCATATATTTT.

The chain's CDR3 is CASSLARTSGSDEQFF. The DNA for the CDR3 is TGTGCCAGCAGCTTAGCGCGGACTAGCGGGAGTGATGAGCAGTTCTTC. The chain has TRBV7-9 and TRBJ2-1; 13 bases line up with TRBD2. Germline V gene lookup returns CDR1 SEHNR and CDR2 FQNEAQ (reference sequence). CDR3 size: 16 residues. J gave up 8 bases and V 0 bases, and 4 bases lay outside the gene matches.